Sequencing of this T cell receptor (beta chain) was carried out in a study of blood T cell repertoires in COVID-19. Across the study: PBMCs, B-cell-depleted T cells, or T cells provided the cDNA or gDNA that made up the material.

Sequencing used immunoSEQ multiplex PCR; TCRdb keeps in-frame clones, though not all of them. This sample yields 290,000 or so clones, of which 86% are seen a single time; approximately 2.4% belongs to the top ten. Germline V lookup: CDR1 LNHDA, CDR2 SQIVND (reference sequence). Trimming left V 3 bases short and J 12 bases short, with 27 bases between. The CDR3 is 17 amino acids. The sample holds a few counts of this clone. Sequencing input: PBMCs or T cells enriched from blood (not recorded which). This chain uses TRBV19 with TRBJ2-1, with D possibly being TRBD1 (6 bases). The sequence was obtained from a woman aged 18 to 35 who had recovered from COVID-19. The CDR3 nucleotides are TGTGCCAGTAGTATGAGGGGGTTTCAAATGCGCCCCTTACCGCAGTTCTTC. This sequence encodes CASSMRGFQMRPLPQFF.